The 24 T cell receptor beta chains listed next were all sequenced from one sample in a study of blood T cell repertoires in COVID-19. Sequenced by immunoSEQ multiplex PCR; TCRdb stores in-frame clones only, minus some. The sample lists 150,000 or so clones, about 76% occurring once. Specimen: peripheral blood. All receptors derive from an older woman with COVID-19, enrolled during active disease.

This clone appeared a few times. J is TRBJ1-4 and V is TRBV5-1; D gene unclear. V was cut by 3 bases and J by 0 bases, with 9 bases left in between. Germline-derived CDR1 and CDR2 are SGHRS and YFSETQ. The CDR3 is 15 amino acids. CDR3 loop: CASSSNSATNEKLFF. The CDR3 bases are TGCGCCAGCAGCTCCAACAGTGCAACTAATGAAAAACTGTTTTTT.

V usage is TRBV10-3 and J usage is TRBJ2-3; possibly TRBD1 for D (7 bases). V was shortened by 6 bases and J by 2 bases, with 12 bases between the two germline ends. The CDR3 covers 14 residues. Germline CDR1 reads ENHRY; CDR2 reads SYGVKD. CDR3 coding DNA: TGTGCCATCAGGCGGGACAGTTACACAGATACGCAGTATTTT. Residues: CAIRRDSYTDTQYF.

V usage is TRBV18 and J usage is TRBJ1-5, with 8 bases lining up with TRBD1. Germline V gene lookup returns CDR1 KGHSH and CDR2 LQKENI. The CDR3 loop spans 13 amino acids. V dropped 2 bases and J dropped 12; count of bases not matched to a gene: 6. The CDR3 loop reads CASSPAAGTGQHF. CDR3 bases: TGTGCCAGCTCACCAGCCGCCGGGACAGGCCAGCATTTT.

The genes are TRBV18 and TRBJ1-5, with D possibly matching TRBD1 (5 bases). V lost 3 bases and J lost 4, with 7 bases in between. Germline CDR1 is KGHSH and CDR2 is LQKENI. This CDR3 comprises 13 residues. Here the CDR3 DNA reads TGTGCCAGCTCACCGGAGGGGAATCAGCCCCAGCATTTT. Protein product: CASSPEGNQPQHF. Complete variable domain (other parts from reference TRBV18 and TRBJ1-5): NAGVMQNPRHLVRRRGQEARLRCSPMKGHSHVYWYRQLPEEGLKFMVYLQKENIIDESGMPKERFSAEFPKEGPSILRIQQVVRGDSAAYFCASSPEGNQPQHFGDGTRLSIL.

Here the CDR3 DNA reads TGTGCCAGCAGTGAAGACCTCCACTCCTATGGCTACACCTTC. It yields the protein CASSEDLHSYGYTF. This chain links TRBV2 with TRBJ1-2, with D uncertain. V shed 1 base and J shed 4 bases, with 10 bases lying between them. CDR3 length equals 14 residues. The germline CDR1 and CDR2 sequences are SNHLY and FYNNEI.

This chain links TRBV10-3 with TRBJ2-7, with 7 bases that match TRBD2. Per germline, CDR1 ENHRY and CDR2 SYGVKD. V lost 5 bases and J lost 1; bases outside the gene matches: 8. This CDR3 has 15 residues. The CDR3 coding sequence is TGTGCCATCAGTACACGGGACTACCCTTCCTACGAGCAGTACTTC. This gives the protein CAISTRDYPSYEQYF.

The CDR3 reads CASRLLAGANTDTQYF. CDR3 DNA: TGTGCCAGCAGGCTACTAGCGGGGGCCAACACAGATACGCAGTATTTT. The gene calls are TRBV2 and TRBJ2-3; 11 bases fit TRBD2. Unmatched junction bases numbered 7, after V lost 6 bases and J lost 2 bases. The CDR3 is 16 amino acids. Per the germline V gene, CDR1 is SNHLY and CDR2 is FYNNEI.

The chain recombines TRBV29-1 with TRBJ2-3; 11 bases match TRBD2. The CDR3 runs 16 residues. Germline lookup yields CDR1 SQVTM and CDR2 ANQGSEA. The V segment lost 1 base and the J segment 4 bases; nucleotides outside the gene matches: 7. CDR3 DNA sequence: TGCAGCGTTGAAGTACCTAGCGGGGGGACCTCAGATACGCAGTATTTT. This sequence encodes CSVEVPSGGTSDTQYF.

The CDR3 loop is CASSLEGSDTEAFF. DNA for the CDR3: TGCGCCAGCAGCTTAGAAGGGAGCGACACTGAAGCTTTCTTT. The rearrangement uses TRBV5-1 and TRBJ1-1, with unresolved D. In germline, CDR1 is SGHRS, CDR2 YFSETQ. The CDR3 contains 14 residues. The ends were cut back, 2 bases at V and 3 bases at J, with 11 bases in the middle.

The rearrangement uses TRBV19 and TRBJ1-1, with no clear D. V lost 3 bases to trimming and J lost 6 bases, with 11 bases between them. Germline CDR1 LNHDA, CDR2 SQIVND (reference sequence). This CDR3 has 13 residues. The CDR3 spells CASSIPPRAEAFF. The CDR3 nucleotides read TGTGCCAGTAGTATCCCCCCCCGGGCTGAAGCTTTCTTT. The whole variable domain, filled in from reference TRBV19 and TRBJ1-1, reads DGGITQSPKYLFRKEGQNVTLSCEQNLNHDAMYWYRQDPGQGLRLIYYSQIVNDFQKGDIAEGYSVSREKKESFPLTVTSAQKNPTAFYLCASSIPPRAEAFFGQGTRLTVV.

This chain joins TRBV7-9 and TRBJ1-1; 7 bases are shared with TRBD1. The V and J ends lost 4 bases and 6 bases, in that order; junction bases with no gene match: 5. This CDR3 region has 13 residues. The germline V gene has CDR1 SEHNR and CDR2 FQNEAQ (reference sequence). CDR3 coding DNA: TGTGCCAGCAGCTCACAGGGGCTTTCTGAAGCTTTCTTT. This encodes CASSSQGLSEAFF.

This clone was seen a few times. V gene TRBV6-5 combines with J gene TRBJ2-7; D gene uncertain. CDR3 length: 13 residues. In germline, CDR1 is MNHEY, CDR2 SVGAGI. Trimming stripped 6 bases from V and 3 bases from J, with 12 bases between. The CDR3 nucleotides read TGTGCCAGCAGCCAAGCCCCTAACTACGAGCAGTACTTC. This gives the protein CASSQAPNYEQYF.

The V call is TRBV5-1, the J call TRBJ2-7; 7 bases line up with TRBD1. V shed 4 bases and J 5 bases; nucleotides not matched to a gene: 12. The CDR3 has 15 residues. CDR1 SGHRS and CDR2 YFSETQ come from the germline V gene. This CDR3 reads CASSPPTGTTNEQYF. Here the CDR3 DNA reads TGCGCCAGCAGCCCGCCGACAGGGACGACCAACGAGCAGTACTTC.

The chain has TRBV29-1 and TRBJ2-2; 9 bases fit TRBD1. The CDR3 is 15 residues long. With V trimmed by 4 bases and J by 6 bases, 9 bases remained unmatched. CDR1 and CDR2 from the germline V gene are SQVTM and ANQGSEA. CDR3 protein: CSVAPGTGQAGELFF. The CDR3 DNA is TGCAGCGTTGCCCCGGGGACAGGGCAGGCCGGGGAGCTGTTTTTT.

This clone appeared once. This sequence joins TRBV7-6 and TRBJ2-2; 8 positions agree with TRBD1. The CDR3 spans 14 residues. The V gene's germline CDR1 is SGHVS and CDR2 FNYEAQ. Germline trimming cut 5 bases from V and 6 bases from J; bases unmatched to any gene: 5. As DNA, the CDR3 is TGTGCCAGCAGCGGCCTACAGGGGGCCGGGGAGCTGTTTTTT. It codes for CASSGLQGAGELFF.

The chain combines TRBV6-5 with TRBJ2-1; 9 bases are a match to TRBD1. The CDR3 has 14 amino acids. J lost 5 bases, V lost 4 bases, and 3 bases had no gene match. Looked up from germline, CDR1 is MNHEY and CDR2 is SVGAGI. The CDR3 nucleotides read TGTGCCAGCAGTTTCGGGACAGGGAACAATGAGCAGTTCTTC. It specifies CASSFGTGNNEQFF.

The V gene is TRBV11-2, the J gene TRBJ2-7; tentatively, D is TRBD1 (6 bases). CDR3 length equals 13 residues. Trimming left V 4 bases short and J 2 bases short, with 9 bases between. Germline loops: CDR1 SGHAT, CDR2 FQNNGV. CDR3 protein: CASSWGLTYEQYF. The CDR3 DNA follows: TGTGCCAGCAGCTGGGGGCTTACCTACGAGCAGTACTTC. Full variable domain (remainder filled in from reference TRBV11-2 and TRBJ2-7): EAGVAQSPRYKIIEKRQSVAFWCNPISGHATLYWYQQILGQGPKLLIQFQNNGVVDDSQLPKDRFSAERLKGVDSTLKIQPAKLEDSAVYLCASSWGLTYEQYFGPGTRLTVT.

The chain combines TRBV5-1 with TRBJ2-6, with a possible D match to TRBD2 (5 bases). The CDR3 runs to 16 residues. CDR1 SGHRS and CDR2 YFSETQ come from the germline V gene. Between the trimmed V and J ends, which lost 0 bases and 2 bases, there was a span of 9 bases. The CDR3 sequence: CASSLASGAGANVLTF. The DNA of the CDR3 is TGCGCCAGCAGCTTGGCCTCCGGGGCTGGGGCCAACGTCCTGACTTTC. Looking up the rest from reference TRBV5-1 and TRBJ2-6 gives the full variable domain: KAGVTQTPRYLIKTRGQQVTLSCSPISGHRSVSWYQQTPGQGLQFLFEYFSETQRNKGNFPGRFSGRQFSNSRSEMNVSTLELGDSALYLCASSLASGAGANVLTFGAGSRLTVL.

This chain uses TRBV4-2 with TRBJ1-2, with no clear D. The CDR3 loop spans 14 amino acids. The V gene lost 0 bases and the J gene lost 4 bases, with 9 bases spanning the gap. Germline V gene lookup returns CDR1 LGHNA and CDR2 YNFKEQ. The CDR3 region is CASSQEFGPYGYTF. The CDR3 nucleotides read TGTGCCAGCAGCCAAGAATTTGGGCCCTATGGCTACACCTTC.

V gene TRBV11-2 combines with J gene TRBJ1-1; 7 bases are shared with TRBD1. V lost 6 bases and J lost 0; bases outside the gene matches: 13. This CDR3 has 17 residues. Per germline, CDR1 SGHAT and CDR2 FQNNGV. DNA for the CDR3: TGTGCCAGCAGTTCCCTGGGACAGACGGGAGTGAACACTGAAGCTTTCTTT. This translates into CASSSLGQTGVNTEAFF.

The rearrangement joins TRBV28 to TRBJ1-2, with D possibly being TRBD1 (5 bases). The CDR3 has 13 amino acids. V was shortened by 1 base and J by 7 bases, with 10 bases between the two germline ends. The germline CDR1 and CDR2 sequences are MDHEN and SYDVKM. The DNA for the CDR3 is TGTGCCAGCAGTTTATCAGGGATGCGTGGCTACACCTTC. Amino acid sequence: CASSLSGMRGYTF.

This clone was recorded a few times. This chain joins TRBV5-8 and TRBJ1-1, with 7 bases fitting TRBD1. The J segment lost 2 bases and the V segment lost 3 bases, leaving 4 bases of the junction unmatched. This CDR3 is 14 amino acids long. CDR1 is SGHTS and CDR2 is YDEGEE in the germline V gene. The CDR3, as DNA: TGTGCCAGCAGCTCTCAGGGGGGTAACACTGAAGCTTTCTTT. This translates into CASSSQGGNTEAFF.

The chain recombines TRBV28 with TRBJ1-3; D is unclear. In germline, CDR1 is MDHEN, CDR2 SYDVKM. V lost 5 bases and J lost 4, with 18 bases in between. CDR3 size: 16 residues. The CDR3 DNA sequence: TGTGCCAGCAGTCCACCACATCAAGGAGCCGGAAACACCATATATTTT. Its protein is CASSPPHQGAGNTIYF.

This sequence joins TRBV6-2 or TRBV6-3 and TRBJ2-2, with D uncertain. Germline CDR1 MNHEY, CDR2 SVGEGT. The V end lost 5 bases, the J end lost 6 bases, and 13 bases lay between the germline ends. CDR3 length equals 14 residues. DNA for the CDR3: TGTGCCAGCAGTCTACTCACCCTCTCCGGGGAGCTGTTTTTT. Its protein is CASSLLTLSGELFF.